A single sample is the source of the 16 T cell receptor beta chains below, sequenced in a study of T cells in Graves' hyperthyroidism and ophthalmopathy. The CDR3 regions of TCR beta were amplified from RNA transcripts. RT-PCR in the first round (using the HTBI primer set) targeted the TCR CDR3. TCRdb fed the multiplex PCR reads into MiXCR, producing one record per CDR3 protein. The sample yields roughly 510,000 distinct CDR3 sequences, about a fifth seen once. Sequenced: blood. The source of these receptors is a man between 18 and 35 years old with Graves' hyperthyroidism.

This clonotype was observed at least ten times. This chain uses TRBV24-1 with TRBJ2-2; 7 nucleotides agree with TRBD1. The trim removed 6 bases at V and 2 bases at J, leaving 5 bases unmatched. This CDR3 is built from 15 residues. Germline V gene lookup returns CDR1 KGHDR and CDR2 SFDVKD. In nucleotides, the CDR3 is TGTGCCACCAGTAGGACAGGACGCAACACCGGGGAGCTGTTTTTT. The encoded protein is CATSRTGRNTGELFF.

This clonotype has more than one count but fewer than ten. V and J are TRBV14 and TRBJ2-2; D unresolved. CDR1 SGHDN and CDR2 FVKESK come from the germline V gene. The V end lost 2 bases, the J end lost 4 bases, and 8 bases lay between the germline ends. This CDR3 is 14 amino acids long. DNA of the CDR3: TGTGCCAGCAGCCAACCTCAACCCACCGGGGAGCTGTTTTTT. This sequence encodes CASSQPQPTGELFF.

This clonotype appeared a few times. J is TRBJ2-5 and V is TRBV6-5; 9 nucleotides align to TRBD1. This CDR3 comprises 15 residues. The V gene's germline CDR1 is MNHEY and CDR2 SVGAGI. Trimming cost V 4 bases and J 5 bases; bases outside gene matches: 8. The CDR3 spells CASSLNRGRFETQYF. Written as DNA, the CDR3 is TGTGCCAGCAGTTTAAACAGGGGGCGCTTTGAGACCCAGTACTTC.

The chain has TRBV7-8 and TRBJ2-3; no reliable D call. From germline, CDR1 is SGHVS and CDR2 FQNEAQ. This CDR3 is 16 amino acids long. V was pared by 0 bases and J by 2 bases, with 12 bases between. CDR3 region: CASSLAPGPNTDTQYF. The CDR3 DNA reads as TGTGCCAGCAGCTTAGCGCCAGGACCAAACACAGATACGCAGTATTTT.

V and J are TRBV28 and TRBJ2-6; the D gene is possibly TRBD1 (5 bases). V dropped 6 bases and J dropped 2 bases, with 11 bases sitting between them. Germline assignment: CDR1 MDHEN and CDR2 SYDVKM. The CDR3 contains 15 residues. The CDR3 sequence: CASRSDSAGANVLTF. Written as DNA, the CDR3 is TGTGCCAGCAGGTCCGACAGTGCTGGGGCCAACGTCCTGACTTTC.

This sequence joins TRBV18 and TRBJ1-1, with D uncertain. The length of the CDR3 is 14 residues. The V gene's germline CDR1 is KGHSH and CDR2 LQKENI. Trimming pared 2 bases from V and 4 bases from J, leaving 11 bases between. The chain's CDR3 is CASSPAEKITEAFF. DNA of the CDR3: TGTGCCAGCTCACCAGCTGAGAAGATCACTGAAGCTTTCTTT.

The chain has TRBV3-1 and TRBJ2-5; 7 bases align to TRBD2. Germline values: CDR1 LGHDT, CDR2 YNNKEL (reference sequence). Trimming at V came to 4 bases and at J to 4 bases, leaving 6 bases not matched to a gene. This CDR3 region has 14 residues. The CDR3 DNA is TGTGCCAGCAGCCGAGGACTAGACGGAGAGACCCAGTACTTC. This encodes CASSRGLDGETQYF.

The rearrangement joins TRBV18 to TRBJ1-2; D is uncertain. The CDR3 spans 15 residues. Germline V gene sequence: CDR1 KGHSH, CDR2 LQKENI. V was pared by 3 bases and J by 5 bases, with 16 bases between. Here the CDR3 reads CASSPGSQPFYGYTF. The CDR3 nucleotides read TGTGCCAGCTCACCCGGGTCTCAGCCTTTTTATGGCTACACCTTC.

This clonotype was detected only a few times. This may be a read error, as it is one base from a much larger clone. CDR3 in amino acids: CASSPGTGSWNTEACF. CDR3 nucleotide sequence: TGTGCCAGCAGTCCCGGGACAGGGTCCTGGAACACTGAAGCTTGCTTT. The gene calls are TRBV12-3 or TRBV12-4 and TRBJ1-1, with TRBD1 identical over 9 bases. This CDR3 comprises 16 residues.

This clonotype came up a few times. One base away lies a much larger clone, so this may be a sequencing read error. This chain links TRBV6-1 with TRBJ1-1; TRBD1 is a possible D gene (6 bases). Germline V gene data show CDR1 as MNHNS and CDR2 as SASEGT. The CDR3 is 14 residues long. This CDR3 is CASSERGGGTEACF. The CDR3 DNA is TGTGCCAGCAGTGAAAGGGGGGGAGGCACTGAAGCTTGCTTT.

This clonotype was recorded at least ten times. This chain links TRBV11-2 with TRBJ2-2; 9 nucleotides match TRBD2. The CDR3 consists of 15 residues. CDR1 and CDR2 from the germline V gene are SGHAT and FQNNGV. Trimming cost V 5 bases and J 8 bases; bases outside gene matches: 9. The CDR3 DNA reads TGTGCCAGCAGCCCTATAGCGGGGGCGGCAGGGGAGCTGTTTTTT. Translating it yields CASSPIAGAAGELFF.

The rearrangement uses TRBV2 and TRBJ2-7; tentatively, D is TRBD1 (5 bases). The germline V gene encodes CDR1 SNHLY and CDR2 FYNNEI. The CDR3 length is 15 residues. Trimming took off 0 bases at V and 6 bases at J, with 15 bases between the two ends. The chain's CDR3 is CASSEARGPFTEQYF. Written as DNA, the CDR3 is TGTGCCAGCAGTGAAGCTAGGGGTCCCTTTACCGAGCAGTACTTC.

This chain connects TRBV6-1 to TRBJ2-4; D may correspond to TRBD1 or TRBD2 (5 bases each). The CDR3 is 17 residues long. Per the germline V gene, CDR1 is MNHNS and CDR2 is SASEGT. The V end was cut by 4 bases, the J end by 3 bases, with 19 bases between. DNA of the CDR3: TGTGCCAGCAGTGGGCCTCGGGGTGGGGGTGGCAAAAACATTCAGTACTTC. Translation gives CASSGPRGGGGKNIQYF.

This clonotype was detected many times. This chain uses TRBV12-3 or TRBV12-4 with TRBJ1-2; 8 bases align to TRBD1. The ends lost 6 bases at V and 8 bases at J; junction bases unmatched: 8. The CDR3 has 13 amino acids. The DNA of the CDR3 is TGTGCCAGCAGCCCCGCAGGGGGCGGAGGCTACACCTTC. Translation gives CASSPAGGGGYTF.

V and J are TRBV2 and TRBJ1-6; 10 bases fit TRBD1. This CDR3 region has 15 residues. The V segment lost 7 bases and the J segment 5 bases; nucleotides outside the gene matches: 5. CDR1 and CDR2 from the germline V gene are SNHLY and FYNNEI. The CDR3 here is CASNLGTGDNSPLHF. As DNA, the CDR3 is TGTGCCAGCAACCTTGGGACAGGGGATAATTCACCCCTCCACTTT.

Ten or more counts support this clonotype. The chain joins TRBV18 to TRBJ2-7; a weak D match, TRBD1 (6 bases). Trimming took off 5 bases at V and 1 base at J, with 15 bases between the two ends. The germline V gene has CDR1 KGHSH and CDR2 LQKENI. The length of the CDR3 is 15 residues. CDR3 loop: CASSGPRGLSYEQYF. CDR3 DNA sequence: TGTGCCAGCTCAGGACCTAGGGGGTTGTCCTACGAGCAGTACTTC.